This TCR beta chain was sequenced in a study of T-cell reconstitution after alpha-beta-depleted transplantation in children (TCRdb year 2016). In the study overall: Using TCR repertoire profiling, the study followed T-cell immune reconstitution in a quantitative way in children after TCRalphabeta/CD19-depleted allogeneic hematopoietic cell transplantation.

Libraries were made using PCR. Sequencer: Illumina HiSeq 2500. TCR libraries were prepared with molecular barcoding, using unique molecular identifiers to normalize TCRbeta repertoire quantification. The public reads were reanalyzed by TCRdb: fastp trimming at Q25, MiXCR alignment, in-frame beta chains only. Entries are consolidated by CDR3 protein sequence, retaining the most common genes and DNA. The sample includes about 280,000 distinct CDR3 sequences, with roughly 10% observed a single time. Around 22% of the sample rests with the top ten. This clonotype came up many times. Its antigen remains undetermined. No base qualities exist here, and no much larger clone lies one base off it. The trim is 5 bases for V and 5 bases for J, with a gap of 22 bases between the germline ends. The CDR3, from cysteine to phenylalanine, totals 17 residues. CDR3 DNA is the only sequence kept; it has 51 bases, read in frame from the first base. CDR1 and CDR2 (SGHTA, FQGNSA) derive from the germline V gene.

On the study overall, not on this receptor specifically: The high TCRbeta diversity at day 60 in some patients was ascribed to recipient T cells and intrathymic progenitors that had survived conditioning. Hyperexpanded clone frequencies declined over subsequent months; after one year, T-cell counts and TCRbeta diversity were mostly attributed to newly produced T cells. The apparently early recovery of alphabetaT-cell counts about two months after transplant reportedly depended on only several hundred rapidly expanded clones that came from non-depleted graft cells.

The sample's treatment or condition label is to be understood as: allogeneic hematopoietic cell transplantation with graft depleted of TCRalphabeta T cells and CD19 B cells. TCRalphabeta/CD19-depleted allogeneic hematopoietic cell grafts were given to the transplant recipients, all of whom were children. The sequence was collected from a male patient aged 2-9 years who had a stem cell transplant for chronic granulomatous disease, so the T cells may come from the graft donor. The V and J segments used are TRBV7-2 and TRBJ1-5, with TRBD1 as a weak D call on 5 bases. Sequenced material: peripheral blood, taken 180 days after TCRalphabeta/CD19-depleted stem cell transplant. The CDR3: CASSKNPTANRYQPQHF. In nucleotide form, the sequence is TGTGCCAGCAGCAAAAACCCGACAGCTAACCGCTATCAGCCCCAGCATTTT.